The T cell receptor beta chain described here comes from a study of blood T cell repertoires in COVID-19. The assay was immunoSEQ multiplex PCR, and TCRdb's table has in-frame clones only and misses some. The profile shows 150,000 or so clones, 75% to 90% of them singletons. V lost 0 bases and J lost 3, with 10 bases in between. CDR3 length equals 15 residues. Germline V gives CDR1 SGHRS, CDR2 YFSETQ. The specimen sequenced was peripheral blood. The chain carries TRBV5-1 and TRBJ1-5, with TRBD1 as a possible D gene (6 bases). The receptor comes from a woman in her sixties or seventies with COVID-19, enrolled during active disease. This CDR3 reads CASSLGQGINQPQHF. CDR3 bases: TGCGCCAGCAGCTTGGGGCAGGGGATCAATCAGCCCCAGCATTTT.